This T cell receptor (beta chain) was observed in a study of blood T cell repertoires in COVID-19. Background on the study: PBMCs, B-cell-depleted T cells, or T cells were the source of the cDNA or gDNA that made up the material.

The CDR3 length is 13 residues. Losses at the gene ends were 6 bases for V and 2 bases for J; bases not matched to a gene: 1. CDR1 is SGHAT, CDR2 FQNNGV, per germline. This clone was recorded once. Repertoires were generated with immunoSEQ multiplex PCR, while TCRdb's copy carries only in-frame clones and drops some. The sample shows fewer than 300,000 clones, around 87% of them seen only once. Source material: peripheral blood. The source of this sequence is a woman in her 40s who had recovered from COVID-19. This chain joins TRBV11-2 and TRBJ1-2; 9 bases match TRBD1. The CDR3 region is CASRGTGNYGYTF. The CDR3 DNA follows: TGTGCCAGCAGGGGGACAGGGAACTATGGCTACACCTTC.